The present T cell receptor beta chain was sequenced within a study of T cell clones after liver transplantation. The study, taken as a whole, reports: Post-transplant, graft-donor-reactive CD4 TCRbeta sequences in blood dropped significantly in most of the 8 subjects.

About this clone itself: Its antigen is still unknown.

Method: immunoSEQ multiplex PCR; TCRdb's copy keeps in-frame clones and lacks some. This table has about 75,000 clones, roughly 80% appearing once. CDR3 length: 16 amino acids. Trimming took 4 bases from V and 7 from J, leaving 20 bases between them. Germline V CDR1 and CDR2: SEHNR, FQNEAQ (reference sequence). The sequenced sample was CD4+ T cells from blood, obtained around 48 months after liver transplant. This clonotype originated in a human patient who received a liver transplant. Part of the T cell pool may stem from the graft donor. This chain joins TRBV7-9 and TRBJ2-1; TRBD2 is a possible D gene (6 bases). CDR3 amino acids: CASSSLGAQGRNEQFF. The DNA for the CDR3 is TGTGCCAGCAGCTCCCTCGGCGCCCAAGGGAGGAATGAGCAGTTCTTC.